This T cell receptor beta chain was observed in a study of breast tumors, draining lymph nodes, adjacent tissues. The study, taken as a whole, reports: Compared with basal-like, luminal-like tumors shared significantly more repertoire with nontumor tissue. The data were judged consistent with most tumor T cells coming from lymph node and expanding in tumor. The lymph node origin of tumor T cells was framed as consistent with a hypothesis, not demonstrated. Tumor repertoires ranked between lymph nodes and nontumor tissue in diversity, with V and J gene preferences.

This CDR3 has 15 residues. Per the germline V gene, CDR1 is SGHAT and CDR2 is FQNNGV. The trim removed 4 bases at V and 1 base at J, leaving 6 bases unmatched. Axillary draining lymph nodes of breast cancer patients supplied the node samples. TCRdb reprocessed the multiplex PCR reads via MiXCR and lists one record per CDR3 protein. The sample gives 80,000 to 130,000 distinct CDR3 sequences, around 21% of which show up once; approximately 1.2% is in the top ten. In the case of this clonotype: Its antigen is undetermined.

This receptor was identified in a female donor with breast cancer. Some clones in this sample may be carry-over from other donors' samples. Sequencing was done on a sample of axillary lymph node tissue. J is TRBJ1-1 and V is TRBV11-2, with 7 nucleotides matching TRBD1. The CDR3 region has the DNA TGTGCCAGCAGCTCCCGGGACAGAGAGAACACTGAAGCTTTCTTT. This gives the protein CASSSRDRENTEAFF. Looking up the rest from reference TRBV11-2 and TRBJ1-1 gives the full variable domain: EAGVAQSPRYKIIEKRQSVAFWCNPISGHATLYWYQQILGQGPKLLIQFQNNGVVDDSQLPKDRFSAERLKGVDSTLKIQPAKLEDSAVYLCASSSRDRENTEAFFGQGTRLTVV.